This TCR beta chain was recovered during a study of radiotherapy plus CTLA-4 blockade in lung cancer. Here immunoSEQ multiplex PCR was the method, and the copy in TCRdb shows in-frame clones only, minus some. This repertoire shows about 38,000 clones, over 65% found once; its top ten account for 8.9%. It was focal radiation plus CTLA-4 blockade with ipilimumab that patients with chemo-refractory metastatic non-small-cell lung cancer received. A word on this clone: Its antigen is currently unknown.

Study-level points and caveats: Early blood T cell clone dynamics reportedly forecast response best, with interferon-beta.

The V segment lost 7 bases and the J segment 4 bases; nucleotides outside the gene matches: 4. Germline V CDR1 and CDR2: SEHNR, FQNEAQ (reference sequence). The CDR3 sequence is 13 residues long. Sequenced material: peripheral blood, taken from a patient treated with radiotherapy plus ipilimumab. The TCR sequence derives from a human donor with non-small cell lung cancer who had stable disease on radiotherapy plus ipilimumab. The chain links TRBV7-9 to TRBJ1-2, with 9 nucleotides matching TRBD1. The CDR3 protein is CASNPTGGYGYTF. For the CDR3, the DNA is TGTGCCAGCAACCCGACAGGGGGCTATGGCTACACCTTC.